The rows below give T cell receptor beta chains drawn from one sample of a study of graft-versus-host responses after intestinal transplantation. Some clones are missing from TCRdb's copy, which holds only in-frame ones; the method was immunoSEQ multiplex PCR. The table records under 30,000 clones, 80% of them present only once. Sequenced here: ileum tissue, sampled 98 days after intestinal transplantation. The receptors here all came from a human patient who received an intestinal transplant, so some T cells may come from the graft donor. Both conserved end residues are part of each CDR3. The order of the fields is CDR3 length, V gene, clone size, J gene, D gene, CDR3 protein, CDR3 DNA. A D gene is named only where the DNA matches it firmly. Size tells how often a clone was seen (once, few, many) or the class of an expanded clone, and some rows leave it out.

>14|TRBV4-2|-|TRBJ1-1|-
CASSQEGGIPEAFF
TGTGCCAGCAGCCAAGAGGGAGGGATCCCTGAAGCTTTCTTT
>16|TRBV5-1|once|TRBJ1-4|-
CASSLGRYRTNEKLFF
TGCGCCAGCAGCTTGGGTAGGTACAGAACTAATGAAAAACTGTTTTTT
>14|TRBV14|-|TRBJ1-2|-
CASSHIGRGYGYTF
TGTGCCAGCAGTCATATTGGCAGGGGCTATGGCTACACCTTC
>14|TRBV6-5|-|TRBJ2-5|TRBD2
CASSLAGNQETQYF
TGTGCCAGCAGTTTAGCGGGGAACCAAGAGACCCAGTACTTC
>15|TRBV4-1|once|TRBJ2-1|-
CASSQLPDPRLFKFF
TGCGCCAGCAGCCAACTGCCCGACCCTCGTCTCTTTAAGTTCTTC
>16|TRBV7-6|-|TRBJ1-1|-
CASSNDKKNMNTEAFF
TGTGCCAGCAGTAACGACAAGAAAAACATGAACACTGAAGCTTTCTTT
>14|TRBV7-9|-|TRBJ1-6|-
CASSYREINSPLHF
TGTGCCAGCAGCTACAGGGAAATCAATTCACCCCTCCACTTT
>14|TRBV6-5|few|TRBJ1-5|-
CASTGDLQNQPQHF
TGTGCCAGCACTGGGGACCTTCAAAATCAGCCCCAGCATTTT
>17|TRBV21-1|once|TRBJ2-1|-
CASSDEGHLMGDNEQFF
TGTGCCAGCAGCGACGAGGGACACCTGATGGGTGACAATGAGCAGTTCTTC
>12|TRBV28|few|TRBJ1-1|-
CASRPSGTEAFF
TGTGCCAGCCGTCCCTCTGGCACTGAAGCTTTCTTT
>15|TRBV19|-|TRBJ2-7|-
CASSIRIWEGYEQYF
TGTGCCAGTAGTATTAGGATTTGGGAAGGCTACGAGCAGTACTTC
>15|TRBV9|-|TRBJ2-7|-
CASSGEKTGWGEQYF
TGTGCCAGCAGCGGTGAAAAGACAGGTTGGGGGGAGCAGTACTTC
>15|TRBV2|-|TRBJ2-7|-
CASVRSFGPYYEQYF
TGTGCCAGCGTTCGATCATTCGGGCCGTACTACGAGCAGTACTTC
>14|TRBV7-9|-|TRBJ1-1|TRBD1
CASSLVQGDTEAFF
TGTGCCAGCAGCTTAGTTCAGGGGGACACTGAAGCTTTCTTT
>13|TRBV15|few|TRBJ1-4|-
CATSRDIGEKLFF
TGTGCCACCAGCAGAGATATAGGCGAAAAACTGTTTTTT